This T cell receptor (beta chain) was identified in a study of cytomegalovirus exposure and HLA in healthy donors. Study observations and caveats: Donors were assumed by presence/absence analyses to have roughly uniform sequencing depth. Researchers had no immune exposure information except CMV serostatus available. Most TCR sequences proved rare, with some public TCRs found in many donors.

This clone was observed a few times. Its specificity is unknown. The study ran its PCR with 60 Vbeta and 13 Jbeta primers. The table came from immunoSEQ multiplex PCR; TCRdb's copy has only in-frame clones and leaves some out. Of about 120,000 clones listed, 80% to 85% are singletons. The sample consisted of PBMCs. The source is a woman aged 25-40 years in good health and CMV-seronegative.

CDR3 sequence: CASSWGVEGGYTF. The CDR3 region has the DNA TGTGCCAGCAGTTGGGGGGTTGAAGGTGGCTACACCTTC. V gene TRBV28 combines with J gene TRBJ1-2, with D maybe TRBD1 (5 bases). The germline gives CDR1 MDHEN, CDR2 SYDVKM. This CDR3 region has 13 residues. V was cut by 4 bases and J by 7 bases, with 13 bases left in between.